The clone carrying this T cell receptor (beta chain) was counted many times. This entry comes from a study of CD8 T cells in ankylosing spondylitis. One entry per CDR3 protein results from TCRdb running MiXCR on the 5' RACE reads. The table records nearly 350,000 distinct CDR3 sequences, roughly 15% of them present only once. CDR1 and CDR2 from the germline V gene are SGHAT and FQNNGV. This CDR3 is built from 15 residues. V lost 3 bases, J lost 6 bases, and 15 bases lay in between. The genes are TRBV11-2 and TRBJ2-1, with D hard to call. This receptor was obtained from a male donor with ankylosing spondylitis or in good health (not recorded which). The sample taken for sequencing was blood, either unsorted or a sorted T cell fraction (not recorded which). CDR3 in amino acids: CASSFPVLKVNEQFF. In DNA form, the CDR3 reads TGTGCCAGCAGCTTTCCCGTCCTGAAGGTCAATGAGCAGTTCTTC.